This is a list of T cell receptor beta chains from one sample in a study of T cells after yellow fever vaccination. TCRdb re-called the 5' RACE reads through MiXCR, storing one row per CDR3 protein. The table records 95,000 to 100,000 distinct CDR3 sequences, 5.8% of them present only once. This material consisted of CD8+ T cells sorted from PBMCs, taken 10 days after the yellow fever booster vaccination. All receptors derive from a man between 18 and 29 years old who received the YFV17D yellow fever vaccine. Each CDR3 is given with its conserved first and last residue. A D gene is named only where the DNA matches it firmly. Clone size is shown for a subset of rows, as once, few, many or a class of expanded clone.

j_call d_call v_call clone_size cdr3_nt cdr3_aa
TRBJ2-5 TRBD2 TRBV5-1 NA TGCGCCAGCAGCCCCCCGGCAGCGGGGGGGCCTGGAGAGACCCAGTACTTC CASSPPAAGGPGETQYF
TRBJ1-5 NA TRBV6-5 NA TGTGCCAGCAGTTACTCGTTGGGGCCAAATCAGCCCCAGCATTTT CASSYSLGPNQPQHF
TRBJ2-1 NA TRBV7-9 many TGTGCCAGCAGTTCCCTTCCTGAGCAGTTCTTC CASSSLPEQFF
TRBJ1-5 NA TRBV6-5 NA TGTGCCAGCAGTTACCTTCCGACAGGCAGCAATCAGCCCCAGCATTTT CASSYLPTGSNQPQHF
TRBJ2-7 NA TRBV30 many TGTGCCTGGAGTCACGCCCAGCTCTACGAGCAGTACTTC CAWSHAQLYEQYF
TRBJ2-1 NA TRBV6-5 NA TGTGCCAGCAGCCCCCTAGGAGGGAACAATGAGCAGTTCTTC CASSPLGGNNEQFF
TRBJ2-3 NA TRBV4-1 many TGCGCCAGCAGCCAAGATCCAGGCACAGATACGCAGTATTTT CASSQDPGTDTQYF
TRBJ2-7 NA TRBV5-1 many TGCGCCAGCAGCTTGGGATGGGGGGCCTACGAGCAGTACTTC CASSLGWGAYEQYF
TRBJ1-4 NA TRBV27 NA TGTGCCAGCAGTTTCGGGACAACTAATGAAAAACTGTTTTTT CASSFGTTNEKLFF
TRBJ2-7 NA TRBV19 few TGTGCCAGTAGTACACACCTCTACTACGAGCAGTACTTC CASSTHLYYEQYF
TRBJ2-3 NA TRBV20-1 NA TGCAGTGCTACCCCGACTAGCAGGGGAACAGATACGCAGTATTTT CSATPTSRGTDTQYF
TRBJ2-7 NA TRBV4-1 many TGCGCCAGCAGCCTTCTTGGAGACTCCGCGGAGCAGTACTTC CASSLLGDSAEQYF
TRBJ1-3 NA TRBV4-1 many TGCGCCAGCAGCCAAGCGGTTTCGATCGGTGACACCATATATTTT CASSQAVSIGDTIYF
TRBJ2-1 NA TRBV12-3/TRBV12-4 NA TGTGCCAGCAGTTTGGATCGGTGGGAGCAGTTCTTC CASSLDRWEQFF
TRBJ1-4 NA TRBV5-1 few TGCGCCAGCAGCTTTACAGGCATTAATGAAAAACTGTTTTTT CASSFTGINEKLFF
TRBJ1-2 NA TRBV6-5 few TGTGCCAGCAGCGACCGGCGGCCGGGACCGGGTGGCTACACCTTC CASSDRRPGPGGYTF
TRBJ1-4 NA TRBV4-3 NA TGCGCCAGCAGCCAAGGAGAAAGGTTCGGGAAAAAACTGTTTTTT CASSQGERFGKKLFF
TRBJ1-5 TRBD1 TRBV5-5 few TGTGCCAGCAGCTTGGATCGGACAGGGAATCAGCCCCAGCATTTT CASSLDRTGNQPQHF
TRBJ2-1 TRBD2 TRBV7-2 NA TGTGCCAGCAGGCCCCCGGGGGGGGCTGGCTACAATGAGCAGTTCTTC CASRPPGGAGYNEQFF
TRBJ2-2 NA TRBV10-3 NA TGTGCCATCAGTCTGGGGAGAGACACCGGGGAGCTGTTTTTT CAISLGRDTGELFF
TRBJ1-1 NA TRBV2 NA TGTGCCACACAGGGGAACACTGAAGCTTTCTTT CATQGNTEAFF
TRBJ1-1 NA TRBV20-1 NA TGCAGTGGTTACAGGGCTTTCTTT CSGYRAFF
TRBJ2-6 NA TRBV28 few TGTGCCAGCAGTACAGGGACATTATTCAGGGCCAACGTCCTGACTTTC CASSTGTLFRANVLTF
TRBJ2-5 NA TRBV5-1 NA TGCGCCAGCAGCCCCGGTTGGACCCAGTACTTC CASSPGWTQYF
TRBJ1-6 TRBD1 TRBV7-9 few TGTGCCAGCAGCTTAGTAGGACAGGCGAGCTCCTATAATTCACCCCTCCACTTT CASSLVGQASSYNSPLHF
TRBJ2-1 TRBD1 TRBV4-1 NA TGCGCCAGCAGCCAGGATACAGGGGATGAGCAGTTCTTC CASSQDTGDEQFF
TRBJ2-1 NA TRBV14 few TGTGCCAGCAGCCCCCCCTTAGGGAACCCTTACAATGAGCAGTTCTTC CASSPPLGNPYNEQFF
TRBJ2-5 TRBD2 TRBV20-1 medium-sized TGCAGTGCTAGAGGGGGGCTAGCGGGGAGCCAAGAGACCCAGTACTTC CSARGGLAGSQETQYF
TRBJ1-5 TRBD1 TRBV5-5 few TGTGCCAGCAGCGACACAGGGGACTATCAGCCCCAGCATTTT CASSDTGDYQPQHF
TRBJ2-1 NA TRBV7-9 few TGTGCCAGCAGCTCCCCCCTGAACAATGAGCAGTTCTTC CASSSPLNNEQFF
TRBJ1-5 NA TRBV4-3 few TGCGCCAGCAGCCAAGATCAGGGCGACGATCAGCCCCAGCATTTT CASSQDQGDDQPQHF
TRBJ2-1 TRBD2 TRBV7-2 NA TGTGCCAGCAGCTCCTCCGGGAGACTAGCGGGGGGGCTCTACAATGAGCAGTTCTTC CASSSSGRLAGGLYNEQFF
TRBJ1-6 TRBD1 TRBV20-1 NA TGCAGTGCTAGAGGTTCGAACAGGGGGCTCTATAATTCACCCCTCCACTTT CSARGSNRGLYNSPLHF
TRBJ1-6 TRBD1 TRBV3-1 few TGTGCCAGCAGCCAAGAAGGGGGCTGGACACCCCTCCACTTT CASSQEGGWTPLHF
TRBJ2-2 NA TRBV25-1 many TGTGCCAGCAGTGGCGTACTCGGGCAGCGGAACACCGGGGAGCTGTTTTTT CASSGVLGQRNTGELFF
TRBJ1-3 NA TRBV6-6 few TGTGCCAGCAGTTACTCTGTCCAGGGCGGTACCCCATCTGGAAACACCATATATTTT CASSYSVQGGTPSGNTIYF
TRBJ2-7 NA TRBV29-1 NA TGCAGCGTTTGGGGTCTCCTGAGAGAGCAGTACTTC CSVWGLLREQYF
TRBJ2-3 NA TRBV20-1 many TGCAGTGCAAGACCGTATGAAGAGACGGCAGATACGCAGTATTTT CSARPYEETADTQYF
TRBJ2-5 TRBD2 TRBV7-9 NA TGTGCCAGCAGCATCCTGACTAGCGACGGGACCCAGTACTTC CASSILTSDGTQYF
TRBJ1-5 NA TRBV7-2 many TGTGCCAGCAGCTTAGGGGGATTAGGGCAGCCCCAGCATTTT CASSLGGLGQPQHF
TRBJ2-7 NA TRBV5-1 few TGCGCCAGCAGCTCCGTACTTACGGGAAACGAGCAGTACTTC CASSSVLTGNEQYF
TRBJ2-1 TRBD1 TRBV7-9 many TGTGCCAGCAGCTTCTCGAAAACAGGGGGAGAGGACAATGAGCAGTTCTTC CASSFSKTGGEDNEQFF
TRBJ1-5 NA TRBV20-1 NA TGCAGTGCTAGTAGGTTGGGGCAGCCCCAGCATTTT CSASRLGQPQHF
TRBJ2-7 NA TRBV19 few TGTGCCAGTACCGGGGGCAATTACGAGCAGTACTTC CASTGGNYEQYF
TRBJ2-5 NA TRBV23-1 few TGCGCCAGCAGTCCACCGCCACCGTGGAGCGATGGAGAGACCCAGTACTTC CASSPPPPWSDGETQYF
TRBJ2-6 NA TRBV18 few TGTGCCAGCTCCCCCGGGGAGAACGTCCTGACTTTC CASSPGENVLTF
TRBJ2-1 TRBD2 TRBV4-3 few TGCGCCAGCAGCCAGGGAGAGCGGGGGGTATTCGATGAGCAGTTCTTC CASSQGERGVFDEQFF
TRBJ2-3 TRBD2 TRBV29-1 NA TGCAGCGTTGAAGATCGGTCGGCCCTAGCGGGGGGGTCATTCTATTCAGATACGCAGTATTTT CSVEDRSALAGGSFYSDTQYF
TRBJ2-3 NA TRBV11-2 many TGTGCCAGCAGCTTAGAGGCAGAGGCAGATACGCAGTATTTT CASSLEAEADTQYF
TRBJ2-6 TRBD2 TRBV11-3 NA TGTGCCAGCAGCCCGGGGGGGTCGAGCTCTGGGGCCAACGTCCTGACTTTC CASSPGGSSSGANVLTF
TRBJ1-1 NA TRBV5-1 few TGCGCCAGCAGCTTGGGCCGCACAGGCCTAGCTTCGGGGACTGAAGCTTTCTTT CASSLGRTGLASGTEAFF
TRBJ2-2 NA TRBV4-3 NA TGCGCCAGCAGCCAAGATAGGTCCGCCACCGGGGAGCTGTTTTTT CASSQDRSATGELFF
TRBJ2-3 NA TRBV7-2 many TGTGCCAGCATCCAGGGCGGGGCTAGCACAGATACGCAGTATTTT CASIQGGASTDTQYF
TRBJ2-2 NA TRBV7-9 NA TGTGCCAGCAGCTCGAGGACAGCCTACACCGGGGAGCTGTTTTTT CASSSRTAYTGELFF
TRBJ1-2 NA TRBV6-1 NA TGTGCCAGCACCTTGACAGCTTATGGCTACACCTTC CASTLTAYGYTF
TRBJ1-2 NA TRBV4-1 NA TGCGCCAGCAGCCTGAGCGGGGGGGCGCTTATCCATGGCTACACCTTC CASSLSGGALIHGYTF
TRBJ2-1 TRBD1 TRBV12-3/TRBV12-4 few TGTGCCAGTACAGGGGCTCGGATAGGTTTCTACAATGAGCAGTTCTTC CASTGARIGFYNEQFF
TRBJ1-1 NA TRBV24-1 NA TGTGCCTTCCGGGGGGACGGGAACACTGAAGCTTTCTTT CAFRGDGNTEAFF
TRBJ1-3 NA TRBV11-2 few TGTGCCAGCAGCTTAGGTTCGTTTGGCTCTGGAAACACCATATATTTT CASSLGSFGSGNTIYF